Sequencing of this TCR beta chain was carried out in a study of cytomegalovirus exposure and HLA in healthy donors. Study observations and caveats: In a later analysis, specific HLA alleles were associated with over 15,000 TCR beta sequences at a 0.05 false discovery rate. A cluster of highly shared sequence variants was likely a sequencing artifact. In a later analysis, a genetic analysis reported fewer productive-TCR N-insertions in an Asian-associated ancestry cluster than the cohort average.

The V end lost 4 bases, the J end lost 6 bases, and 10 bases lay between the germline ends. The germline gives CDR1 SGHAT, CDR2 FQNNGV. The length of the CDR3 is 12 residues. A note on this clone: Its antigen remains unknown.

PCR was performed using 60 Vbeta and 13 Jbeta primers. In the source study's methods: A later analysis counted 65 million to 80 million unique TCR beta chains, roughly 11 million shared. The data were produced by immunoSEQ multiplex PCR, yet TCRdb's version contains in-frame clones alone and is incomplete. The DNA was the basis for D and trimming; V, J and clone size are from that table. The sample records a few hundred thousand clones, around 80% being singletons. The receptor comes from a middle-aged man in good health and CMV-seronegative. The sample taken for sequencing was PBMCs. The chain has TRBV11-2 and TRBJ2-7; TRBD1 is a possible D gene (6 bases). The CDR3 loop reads CASSYQGSEQYF. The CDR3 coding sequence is TGTGCCAGCAGCTATCAGGGGAGCGAGCAGTACTTC.